Shown below are 20 T cell receptor beta chains from a single sample sequenced in a study of cytomegalovirus exposure and HLA in healthy donors. PCR used 60 Vbeta primers and 13 Jbeta primers. Some clones are missing from TCRdb's copy, which holds only in-frame ones; the method was immunoSEQ multiplex PCR. The sample yields some 150,000 clones, approximately 80% seen once. Sequencing input: PBMCs. Receptor source: a woman aged 18-29 years in good health and CMV-seronegative.

This chain connects TRBV20-1 to TRBJ1-2; D is possibly TRBD1 (6 bases). Germline CDR1 is DFQATT and CDR2 is SNEGSKA (reference sequence). There are 10 residues in the CDR3. Between the trimmed V and J ends, which lost 7 bases and 7 bases, there was a span of 10 bases. The CDR3 spells CSVRGGGYTF. The CDR3 DNA is TGCAGTGTCAGAGGGGGTGGCTACACCTTC.

The chain uses TRBV28 and TRBJ1-2; perhaps TRBD1 as D (5 bases). Between the trimmed V and J ends, which lost 3 bases and 7 bases, there was a span of 24 bases. Germline V lookup: CDR1 MDHEN, CDR2 SYDVKM. The length of the CDR3 is 17 residues. This CDR3 reads CASSFSGTGRGDLGYTF. CDR3 bases: TGTGCCAGCAGTTTTTCCGGGACGGGGCGGGGGGATCTTGGCTACACCTTC.

The rearrangement links TRBV5-1 to TRBJ2-3, with 13 bases fitting TRBD2. This CDR3 region has 16 residues. From germline, CDR1 is SGHRS and CDR2 YFSETQ. V lost 7 bases, J lost 2 bases, and 7 bases stayed unmatched. The CDR3 loop reads CASGHTSGGATDTQYF. The CDR3 bases are TGCGCCAGCGGCCACACTAGCGGGGGGGCCACAGATACGCAGTATTTT.

This chain connects TRBV18 to TRBJ1-2; 8 nucleotides line up with TRBD1. Looked up from germline, CDR1 is KGHSH and CDR2 is LQKENI. V lost 0 bases and J lost 5; bases outside the gene matches: 5. The CDR3 is 15 residues long. The CDR3 region is CASSPPPGGLYGYTF. CDR3 in DNA: TGTGCCAGCTCACCACCCCCAGGGGGCCTTTATGGCTACACCTTC.

In DNA, the CDR3 is TGTGCCAGCAGTTTAATAGGGACAGGCCAAGAGACCCAGTACTTC. Its protein is CASSLIGTGQETQYF. V is TRBV28 and J is TRBJ2-5; 8 nucleotides align to TRBD1. Germline-derived CDR1 and CDR2 are MDHEN and SYDVKM. V lost 2 bases and J lost 1; bases outside the gene matches: 3. The CDR3 sequence is 15 residues long.

This clone was seen only once. The V gene is TRBV6-5, the J gene TRBJ2-3, with 7 bases aligning to TRBD2. The J segment lost 9 bases and the V segment lost 2 bases, leaving 14 bases of the junction unmatched. The V gene's germline CDR1 is MNHEY and CDR2 SVGAGI. The length of the CDR3 is 16 residues. The CDR3 spells CASSYISGGGSSTQYF. CDR3 bases: TGTGCCAGCAGTTACATATCGGGGGGTGGCTCATCCACGCAGTATTTT.

The chain has TRBV2 and TRBJ1-2, with TRBD1 matching over 8 bases. The germline gives CDR1 SNHLY, CDR2 FYNNEI. The CDR3 covers 12 residues. Losses at the gene ends were 8 bases for V and 8 bases for J; bases not matched to a gene: 7. The CDR3 here is CASGHRGSGYTF. The DNA of the CDR3 is TGTGCCAGCGGCCACAGGGGGAGCGGCTACACCTTC.

The chain carries TRBV28 and TRBJ1-4; D is unclear. Germline V gives CDR1 MDHEN, CDR2 SYDVKM. V lost 6 bases, J lost 3 bases, and 11 bases lay in between. The CDR3 contains 14 residues. The CDR3 sequence: CASRMGGPNEKLFF. The CDR3 nucleotides read TGTGCCAGCAGGATGGGCGGGCCTAATGAAAAACTGTTTTTT. Full variable domain (remainder filled in from reference TRBV28 and TRBJ1-4): DVKVTQSSRYLVKRTGEKVFLECVQDMDHENMFWYRQDPGLGLRLIYFSYDVKMKEKGDIPEGYSVSREKKERFSLILESASTNQTSMYLCASRMGGPNEKLFFGSGTQLSVL.

The rearrangement uses TRBV5-3 and TRBJ1-5; tentatively, D is TRBD1 (5 bases). TRBV5-3 is labeled an ORF, and its function is uncertain. The CDR3 totals 16 residues. V lost 2 bases, J lost 3 bases, and 15 bases lay in between. Here the CDR3 DNA reads TGTGCCAGAAGCTTACCTCGGGGGTCCGACAATCAGCCCCAGCATTTT. Its translation: CARSLPRGSDNQPQHF.

The chain is built from TRBV28 and TRBJ1-2; D ambiguous. The CDR3 runs to 12 residues. Germline V gene lookup returns CDR1 MDHEN and CDR2 SYDVKM. The V and J ends lost 1 base and 6 bases respectively, with 6 bases between them. CDR3 in amino acids: CASSLSGDGYTF. CDR3 DNA sequence: TGTGCCAGCAGTTTATCGGGAGATGGCTACACCTTC.

This chain joins TRBV28 and TRBJ1-1, with D perhaps matching TRBD1 (6 bases). Germline V gene data show CDR1 as MDHEN and CDR2 as SYDVKM. This CDR3 comprises 14 residues. The CDR3 DNA is TGTGTATCAGGAAGAGACTCGGGACACCTAATAGCTTTCTTT. Residues: CVSGRDSGHLIAFF.

V is TRBV28 and J is TRBJ2-3, with 10 bases identical to TRBD1. V lost 6 bases, J lost 3 bases, and 6 bases stayed unmatched. The CDR3 is 15 residues long. CDR1 is MDHEN and CDR2 is SYDVKM in the germline V gene. The CDR3 protein is CASSGGTGVTDTQYF. The CDR3 region has the DNA TGTGCCAGCAGCGGCGGGACAGGGGTTACAGATACGCAGTATTTT.

Only one count was recorded for this clone. The chain has TRBV28 and TRBJ2-5; possibly TRBD2 for D (7 bases). The V gene lost 2 bases and the J gene lost 7 bases, with 17 bases spanning the gap. The CDR3 runs to 15 residues. CDR1 is MDHEN, CDR2 SYDVKM, per germline. This chain's CDR3 is CASSLTGARGGTQYF. CDR3 DNA sequence: TGTGCCAGCAGTTTAACGGGGGCGAGGGGGGGGACCCAGTACTTC.

V usage is TRBV28 and J usage is TRBJ1-3; TRBD1 aligns across 7 bases. Looked up from germline, CDR1 is MDHEN and CDR2 is SYDVKM. V dropped 6 bases and J dropped 0; count of bases not matched to a gene: 14. There are 18 residues in the CDR3. Here the CDR3 DNA reads TGTGCCAGCAGGCCCGCCCCTGGACAGGCAACCTCTGGAAACACCATATATTTT. Translating it yields CASRPAPGQATSGNTIYF.

This clone appeared once. The chain has TRBV18 and TRBJ1-2; D is perhaps TRBD1 (5 bases). V was shortened by 1 base and J by 6 bases, with 12 bases between the two germline ends. CDR3 size: 14 residues. Germline CDR1 KGHSH, CDR2 LQKENI. CDR3 loop: CASSPQRGLNGYTF. CDR3 nucleotides: TGTGCCAGCTCACCACAAAGGGGTCTAAATGGCTACACCTTC.

Here the CDR3 reads CASSRTGWVNQPQHF. As DNA, the CDR3 is TGTGCCAGTAGTAGGACAGGGTGGGTCAATCAGCCCCAGCATTTT. This chain uses TRBV19 with TRBJ1-5; 8 bases line up with TRBD1. The CDR3 totals 15 residues. The junction had 5 bases not matched to a gene; V was cut back by 4 bases and J by 3 bases. Germline V gene data show CDR1 as LNHDA and CDR2 as SQIVND (reference sequence).

The V call is TRBV13, the J call TRBJ2-7, with a tentative D call TRBD1 (6 bases). Germline loops: CDR1 PRHDT, CDR2 FYEKMQ (reference sequence). There are 15 residues in the CDR3. The V end was cut by 4 bases, the J end by 1 base, with 14 bases between. For the CDR3, the DNA is TGTGCCAGCAGCTCTTCAGGGGTAAAGTCCTACGAGCAGTACTTC. Protein: CASSSSGVKSYEQYF.

This chain connects TRBV6-5 to TRBJ2-7; 9 nucleotides align to TRBD1. CDR3 length: 15 residues. Germline CDR1 and CDR2: MNHEY and SVGAGI. Germline trimming cut 2 bases from V and 5 bases from J; bases unmatched to any gene: 7. This CDR3 reads CASSYPPDRGHEQYF. The DNA for the CDR3 is TGTGCCAGCAGTTACCCCCCGGACAGGGGCCACGAGCAGTACTTC.

The rearrangement links TRBV6-5 to TRBJ2-3; D remains ambiguous. In germline, CDR1 is MNHEY, CDR2 SVGAGI. The V end was cut by 5 bases, the J end by 6 bases, with 12 bases between. This CDR3 spans 13 amino acids. The CDR3: CASSLRGTDTQYF. CDR3 DNA: TGTGCCAGCAGTCTGAGAGGTACCGATACGCAGTATTTT.

The J gene is TRBJ1-1, the V gene TRBV9; possibly TRBD1 for D (6 bases). There are 17 residues in the CDR3. Trimming removed 4 bases at V and 5 bases at J, with 24 bases between. Looked up from germline, CDR1 is SGDLS and CDR2 is YYNGEE. CDR3 sequence (DNA): TGTGCCAGCAGCCCGGGTCCCAGGGGCGATAGGGTAACTGAAGCTTTCTTT. This translates into CASSPGPRGDRVTEAFF.